This section outlines one T cell receptor (beta chain) sequence together with its context. Its target is not known. The sample originates from a study of cytomegalovirus exposure and HLA in healthy donors. Regarding the study as a whole: Most TCR sequences showed up rarely, but some public TCRs showed up in many donors.

The PCR ran on 60 Vbeta and 13 Jbeta primers. The data were produced by immunoSEQ multiplex PCR, yet TCRdb's version contains in-frame clones alone and is incomplete. The sample shows approximately 170,000 clones, roughly 77% of them seen only once. The length of the CDR3 is 16 residues. Germline lookup yields CDR1 MNHEY and CDR2 SMNVEV (reference sequence). With V trimmed by 6 bases and J by 0 bases, 6 bases remained unmatched. The gene calls are TRBV27 and TRBJ1-4, with 8 nucleotides matching TRBD1. The clonotype was recovered from a man aged 25-45 years in good health and CMV-seropositive. The source material was PBMCs. CDR3 nucleotides: TGTGCCAGCAGCCCTGACAGGGGCGCAACTAATGAAAAACTGTTTTTT. Residues: CASSPDRGATNEKLFF.